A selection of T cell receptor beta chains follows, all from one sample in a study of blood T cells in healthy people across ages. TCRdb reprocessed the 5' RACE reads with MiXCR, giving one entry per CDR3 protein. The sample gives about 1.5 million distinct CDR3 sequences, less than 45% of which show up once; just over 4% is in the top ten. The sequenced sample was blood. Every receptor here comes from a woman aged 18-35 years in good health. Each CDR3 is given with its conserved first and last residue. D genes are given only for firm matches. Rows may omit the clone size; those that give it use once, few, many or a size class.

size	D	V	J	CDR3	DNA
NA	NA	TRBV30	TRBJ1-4	CAWSRGQNNEKLFF	TGTGCCTGGAGTAGAGGACAGAATAATGAAAAACTGTTTTTT
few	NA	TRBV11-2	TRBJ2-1	CASSLVLAEQFF	TGTGCCAGCAGCTTAGTCCTTGCCGAGCAGTTCTTC
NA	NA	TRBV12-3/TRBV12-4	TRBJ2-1	CASDSGASYNEQFF	TGTGCCAGCGACTCAGGAGCCTCCTACAATGAGCAGTTCTTC
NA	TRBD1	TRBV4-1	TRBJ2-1	CASSHQPGQEYNEQFF	TGCGCCAGCAGCCACCAGCCGGGACAGGAGTACAATGAGCAGTTCTTC
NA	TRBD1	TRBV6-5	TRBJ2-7	CASSFDRTGYRSEQYF	TGTGCCAGCAGTTTCGACCGGACAGGTTATCGGTCCGAGCAGTACTTC
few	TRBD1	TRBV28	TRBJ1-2	CASREHGTGGAVDGYTF	TGTGCCAGCAGAGAACACGGGACAGGGGGCGCGGTGGATGGCTACACCTTC
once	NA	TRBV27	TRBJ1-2	CASSLGLGRGNYGYTF	TGTGCCAGCAGTTTAGGGCTCGGCCGGGGTAACTATGGCTACACCTTC
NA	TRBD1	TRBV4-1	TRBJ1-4	CTSSQDPTGGINEKLFF	TGCACCAGCAGCCAAGATCCGACAGGGGGAATAAATGAAAAACTGTTTTTT
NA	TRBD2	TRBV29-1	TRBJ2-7	CSVASGSSLRPYEQYF	TGCAGCGTTGCTAGCGGGAGTTCCCTGAGACCCTACGAGCAGTACTTC
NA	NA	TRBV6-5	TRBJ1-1	CASSYSTGSSTEAFF	TGTGCCAGCAGTTACTCTACAGGGTCGAGCACTGAAGCTTTCTTT
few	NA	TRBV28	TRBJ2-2	CATEMGGPGELFF	TGTGCCACCGAGATGGGGGGGCCCGGGGAGCTGTTTTTT
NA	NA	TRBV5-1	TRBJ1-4	CASSSAGQHNEKLFF	TGCGCCAGCAGCTCCGCCGGACAGCATAATGAAAAACTGTTTTTT
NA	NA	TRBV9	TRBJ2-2	CASSPRRANTGELFF	TGTGCCAGCAGCCCCAGGCGGGCGAACACCGGGGAGCTGTTTTTT
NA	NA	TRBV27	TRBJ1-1	CASRPVSPMNTEAFF	TGTGCCAGCAGGCCAGTCAGTCCCATGAACACTGAAGCTTTCTTT
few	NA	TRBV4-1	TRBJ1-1	CASSQVTLDRGAFF	TGCGCCAGCAGCCAAGTAACCCTCGATAGGGGCGCTTTCTTT
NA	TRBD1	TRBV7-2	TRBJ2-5	CASSLTRTGVDEQYF	TGTGCCAGCAGCTTAACCCGGACAGGGGTCGATGAGCAGTACTTC
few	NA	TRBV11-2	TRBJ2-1	CASSLDWSPSSYNEQFF	TGTGCCAGCAGCTTAGATTGGAGTCCGAGCTCCTACAATGAGCAGTTCTTC
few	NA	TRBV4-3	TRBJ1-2	CASSPTSGYGYTF	TGCGCCAGCAGCCCCACCTCAGGGTATGGCTACACCTTC
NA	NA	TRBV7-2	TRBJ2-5	CASSFDGILTAEQYF	TGTGCCAGCAGCTTTGACGGGATTTTAACCGCGGAGCAATACTTC
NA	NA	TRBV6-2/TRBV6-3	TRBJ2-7	CASSYSGVEQYF	TGTGCCAGCAGTTACTCGGGCGTCGAGCAGTACTTC
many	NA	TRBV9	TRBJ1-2	CASSVDGNYGYTF	TGTGCCAGCAGTGTCGACGGAAACTATGGCTACACCTTC
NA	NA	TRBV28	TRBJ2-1	CASSRRDLGYNEQFF	TGTGCCAGCAGCCGCCGGGACTTGGGATACAATGAGCAGTTCTTC
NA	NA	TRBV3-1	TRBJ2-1	CASSHGPGQFF	TGTGCCAGCAGCCACGGTCCGGGGCAGTTCTTC
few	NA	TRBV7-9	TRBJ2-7	CASSLFVEQYF	TGTGCCAGCAGCTTATTTGTCGAGCAGTACTTC
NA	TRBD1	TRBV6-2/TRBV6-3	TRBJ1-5	CASSYDRDRQPQHF	TGTGCCAGCAGTTACGACAGGGACCGTCAGCCCCAGCATTTT
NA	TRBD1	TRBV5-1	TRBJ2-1	CAGSFEARDRVHEQFF	TGCGCCGGCAGCTTTGAGGCCCGGGACAGGGTCCATGAGCAGTTCTTC